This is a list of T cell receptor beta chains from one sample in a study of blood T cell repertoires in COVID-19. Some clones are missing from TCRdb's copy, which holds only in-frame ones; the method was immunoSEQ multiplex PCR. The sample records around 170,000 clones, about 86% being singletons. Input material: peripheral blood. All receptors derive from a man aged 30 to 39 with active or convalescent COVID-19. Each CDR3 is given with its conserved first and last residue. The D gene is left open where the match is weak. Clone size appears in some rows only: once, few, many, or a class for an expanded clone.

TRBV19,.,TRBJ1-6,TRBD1,CASRGTGNSPLHF,TGTGCCAGCAGAGGGACAGGGAACTCACCCCTCCACTTT
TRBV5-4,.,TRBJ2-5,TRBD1,CASSLAGGQGSQETQYF,TGTGCCAGCAGCTTGGCCGGGGGACAGGGGTCTCAAGAGACCCAGTACTTC
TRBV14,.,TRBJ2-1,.,CASSQERAFGFSYNEQFF,TGTGCCAGCAGCCAAGAGAGGGCCTTCGGCTTCTCCTACAATGAGCAGTTCTTC
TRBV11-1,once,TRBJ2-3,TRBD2,CASSWGRTSGGVGQYF,TGTGCCAGCAGCTGGGGGCGGACTAGCGGGGGAGTTGGGCAGTATTTT
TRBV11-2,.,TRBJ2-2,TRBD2,CASSLRSGGATGELFF,TGTGCCAGCAGCTTAAGGAGCGGGGGGGCAACCGGGGAGCTGTTTTTT
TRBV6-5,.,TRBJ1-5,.,CASSLGRGNQPQHF,TGTGCCAGCAGCCTCGGCCGGGGAAATCAGCCCCAGCATTTT
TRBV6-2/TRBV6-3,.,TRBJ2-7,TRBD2,CASSYLLAQATYEQYF,TGTGCCAGCAGTTACTTACTAGCGCAAGCCACCTACGAGCAGTACTTC
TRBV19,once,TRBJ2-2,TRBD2,CASTESRGVYTGELFF,TGTGCCAGTACCGAGTCCCGGGGGGTCTACACCGGGGAGCTGTTTTTT
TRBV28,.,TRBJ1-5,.,CASLSPSGQGSNQPQHF,TGTGCCAGCCTTTCCCCATCCGGGCAGGGTAGCAATCAGCCCCAGCATTTT
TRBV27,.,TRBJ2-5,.,CASSLAYQETQYF,TGTGCCAGCAGTTTGGCCTACCAAGAGACCCAGTACTTC
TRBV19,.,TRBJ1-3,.,CASGAGNTIYF,TGTGCCAGCGGTGCTGGAAACACCATATATTTT
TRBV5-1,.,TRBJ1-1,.,CASSLANSWTEAFF,TGCGCCAGCAGCTTAGCAAACAGCTGGACTGAAGCTTTCTTT
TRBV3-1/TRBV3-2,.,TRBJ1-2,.,CASSPGWGGGYTF,TGTGCCAGCAGCCCCGGGTGGGGGGGCGGCTACACCTTC
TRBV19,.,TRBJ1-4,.,CASSGGGHATNEKLFF,TGTGCCAGTAGTGGTGGCGGGCATGCAACTAATGAAAAACTGTTTTTT
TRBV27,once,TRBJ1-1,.,CASSLSVYVNTEAFF,TGTGCCAGCAGTTTATCGGTCTACGTGAACACTGAAGCTTTCTTT
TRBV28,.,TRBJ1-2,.,CASSLGAANYGYTF,TGTGCCAGCAGTTTGGGGGCAGCTAACTATGGCTACACCTTC
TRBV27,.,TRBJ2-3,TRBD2,CASSSLPAGVGDTQYF,TGTGCCAGCAGTTCACTTCCAGCGGGAGTTGGAGATACGCAGTATTTT
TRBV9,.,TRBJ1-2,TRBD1,CASSASSGTGGLRGYTF,TGTGCCAGCAGCGCCAGCTCCGGGACAGGGGGGTTGAGGGGCTACACCTTC
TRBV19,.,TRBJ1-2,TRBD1,CASSIWAGQGASNYGYTF,TGTGCCAGTAGTATCTGGGCCGGACAGGGGGCGTCTAACTATGGCTACACCTTC
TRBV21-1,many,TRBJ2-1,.,CASRVPPVNEQFF,TGTGCCAGCAGAGTGCCCCCGGTCAATGAGCAGTTCTTC
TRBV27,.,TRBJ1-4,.,CATRGGRWTNEKLFF,TGTGCCACCCGGGGGGGGCGGTGGACTAATGAAAAACTGTTTTTT
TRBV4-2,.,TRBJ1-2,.,CASSQEYANGNYGYTF,TGTGCCAGCAGCCAAGAATACGCTAACGGTAACTATGGCTACACCTTC
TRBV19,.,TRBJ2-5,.,CASSPGQQETQYF,TGTGCCAGTAGTCCTGGACAGCAAGAGACCCAGTACTTC
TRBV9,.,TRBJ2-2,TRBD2,CASSVGTSGNTGELFF,TGTGCCAGCAGCGTAGGGACTAGCGGGAACACCGGGGAGCTGTTTTTT
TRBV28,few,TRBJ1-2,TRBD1,CASSSSTGSNYGYTF,TGTGCCAGCAGTTCCTCGACAGGGTCAAACTATGGCTACACCTTC
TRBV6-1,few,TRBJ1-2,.,CASSEAGLGGNYGYTF,TGTGCCAGCAGTGAAGCGGGTTTGGGGGGAAACTATGGCTACACCTTC
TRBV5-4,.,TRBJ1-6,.,CASSLDFMRSARDSPLHF,TGTGCCAGCAGCTTGGATTTCATGAGGTCCGCTCGGGATTCACCCCTCCACTTT
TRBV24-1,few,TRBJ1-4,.,CATGGREDGTNEKLFF,TGTGCCACCGGCGGGAGGGAAGACGGCACTAATGAAAAACTGTTTTTT
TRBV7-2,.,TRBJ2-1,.,CASSLGGVWNEQFF,TGTGCCAGCAGCTTAGGGGGAGTGTGGAATGAGCAGTTCTTC
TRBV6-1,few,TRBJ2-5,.,CASSEGQEVETQYF,TGTGCCAGCAGTGAAGGACAGGAGGTAGAGACCCAGTACTTC
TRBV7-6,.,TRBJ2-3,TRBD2,CASSRGTSGYTDTQYF,TGTGCCAGCAGCCGTGGGACTAGCGGCTACACAGATACGCAGTATTTT
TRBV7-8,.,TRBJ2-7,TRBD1,CASSSGGQGAHEQYF,TGTGCCAGCAGCTCCGGTGGACAGGGGGCCCACGAGCAGTACTTC
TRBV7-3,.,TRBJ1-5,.,CASSPLGGIAQPQHF,TGTGCCAGCAGCCCCCTGGGGGGAATAGCTCAGCCCCAGCATTTT
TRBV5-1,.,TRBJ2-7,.,CASRGTGAYEQYF,TGCGCCAGCAGGGGTACAGGCGCCTACGAGCAGTACTTC
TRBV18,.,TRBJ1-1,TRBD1,CASSRSSGQLDMNTEAFF,TGTGCCAGCTCACGCTCTTCGGGACAGCTAGACATGAACACTGAAGCTTTCTTT
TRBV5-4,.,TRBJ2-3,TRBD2,CASSWTSGNTDTQYF,TGTGCCAGCAGCTGGACTAGCGGGAACACAGATACGCAGTATTTT
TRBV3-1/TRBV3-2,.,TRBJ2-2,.,CASSQASVSGELFF,TGTGCCAGCAGCCAAGCTAGCGTCAGCGGGGAGCTGTTTTTT
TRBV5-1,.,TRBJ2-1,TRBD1,CASSPGAGGYRYDNEQFF,TGCGCCAGCAGCCCCGGGGCAGGGGGCTATAGGTACGACAATGAGCAGTTCTTC
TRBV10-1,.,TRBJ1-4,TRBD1,CASSEKGAREKLFF,TGCGCCAGCAGTGAGAAGGGGGCGAGGGAAAAACTGTTTTTT
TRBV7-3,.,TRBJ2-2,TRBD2,CASSASGGNTGELFF,TGTGCCAGCAGTGCTAGCGGGGGTAACACCGGGGAGCTGTTTTTT
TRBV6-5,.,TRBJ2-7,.,CASSYSSFGDLGEQYF,TGTGCCAGCAGTTACTCGAGTTTCGGGGATTTGGGCGAGCAGTACTTC
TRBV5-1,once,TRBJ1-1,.,CASSWGEIRDTEAFF,TGCGCCAGCAGCTGGGGGGAAATCCGGGACACTGAAGCTTTCTTT
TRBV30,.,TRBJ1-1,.,CAWSVQGTINTEAFF,TGTGCCTGGAGTGTACAAGGGACAATTAACACTGAAGCTTTCTTT
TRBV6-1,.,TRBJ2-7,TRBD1,CASSEASGQDYEQYF,TGTGCCAGCAGTGAAGCGTCCGGACAGGATTACGAGCAGTACTTC
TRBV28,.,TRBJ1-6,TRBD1,CASRPDRDAPNSPLHF,TGTGCCAGCAGACCGGACAGGGATGCCCCTAATTCACCCCTCCACTTT
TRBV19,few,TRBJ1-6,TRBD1,CASTHLRDRGSPLHF,TGTGCCAGTACCCACCTCCGGGACAGGGGCTCACCCCTCCACTTT
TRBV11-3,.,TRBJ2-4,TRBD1,CASSLSTGGSGIQYF,TGTGCCAGCAGCTTAAGTACAGGGGGCTCGGGCATTCAGTACTTC
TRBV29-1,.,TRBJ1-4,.,CSVANRATNEKLFF,TGCAGCGTTGCTAACAGAGCCACTAATGAAAAACTGTTTTTT
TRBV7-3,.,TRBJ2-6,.,CASHAGKAGANVLTF,TGTGCCAGCCACGCAGGGAAGGCCGGGGCCAACGTCCTGACTTTC
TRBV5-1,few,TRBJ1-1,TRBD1,CASSTGQAFVNTEAFF,TGCGCCAGCAGCACCGGACAGGCCTTCGTGAACACTGAAGCTTTCTTT
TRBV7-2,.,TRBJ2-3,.,CASSGRTDTQYF,TGTGCCAGCAGCGGGAGAACAGATACGCAGTATTTT
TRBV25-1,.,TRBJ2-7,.,CASSASGQSDSEQYF,TGTGCCAGCAGTGCCTCAGGACAGTCGGACTCCGAGCAGTACTTC
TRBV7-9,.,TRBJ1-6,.,CASSPRTVNYNSPLHF,TGTGCCAGCAGCCCCAGGACAGTCAACTATAATTCACCCCTCCACTTT
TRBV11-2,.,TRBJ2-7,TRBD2,CASSLASGGYEQYF,TGTGCCAGCAGCTTAGCTTCGGGAGGTTACGAGCAGTACTTC
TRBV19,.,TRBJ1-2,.,CASSIDSGTNYGYTF,TGTGCCAGTAGTATCGACTCCGGGACAAATTATGGCTACACCTTC
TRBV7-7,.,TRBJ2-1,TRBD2,CASSPLAGATYNEQFF,TGTGCTAGCAGCCCGCTAGCGGGGGCAACCTACAATGAGCAGTTCTTC
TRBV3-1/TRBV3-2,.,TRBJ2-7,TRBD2,CASSQEAGGPLSDEQYF,TGTGCCAGCAGCCAAGAAGCGGGAGGGCCGCTGTCCGACGAGCAGTACTTC
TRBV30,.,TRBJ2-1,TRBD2,CAWRLAGSSYNEQFF,TGTGCCTGGAGACTAGCGGGGAGCTCCTACAATGAGCAGTTCTTC
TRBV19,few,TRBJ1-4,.,CASRRGANEKLFF,TGTGCCAGTCGGCGGGGGGCTAATGAAAAACTGTTTTTT